This TCR beta chain was recovered during a study of blood T cell repertoires in COVID-19. Assay used: immunoSEQ multiplex PCR; TCRdb lists only in-frame clones, some missing. The sample lists approximately 200,000 clones; 85% were seen once. Germline trimming cut 6 bases from V and 7 bases from J; bases unmatched to any gene: 6. The germline V gene has CDR1 MNHEY and CDR2 SVGAGI. The CDR3 spans 14 residues. This receptor was identified in a man aged 45-65 years who had recovered from COVID-19. This chain joins TRBV6-5 and TRBJ1-1; TRBD1 matches 12 bases. The sample comprised peripheral blood. For the CDR3, the DNA is TGTGCCAGCAGCCGGGACAGGGGGCATGATGAAGCTTTCTTT. This gives the protein CASSRDRGHDEAFF.